One and the same sample provided the 25 T cell receptor beta chains below, sequenced in a study of CD8+ T cells in alopecia areata. Reverse transcribed after extraction, RNA yielded cDNA as the sequencing template. The repertoire was sequenced with immunoSEQ multiplex PCR; TCRdb's copy has only in-frame clones and lacks some. The repertoire holds about 200,000 clones, with under 80% as singletons. The treatment is: oral pan-JAK inhibitor, 5-10 mg twice daily. Sequenced here: CD4+ T cells sorted from blood, sampled at week 49, from a patient treated with tofacitinib. The receptors come from a human donor with alopecia areata.

This clone appeared a few times. Here the CDR3 reads CASSQIGRGTEQYF. CDR3 DNA sequence: TGTGCCAGCAGCCAAATTGGCAGGGGGACCGAGCAGTACTTC. V gene TRBV14 combines with J gene TRBJ2-7, with 7 bases fitting TRBD1. The trim removed 2 bases at V and 6 bases at J, leaving 7 bases unmatched. CDR1 is SGHDN and CDR2 is FVKESK in the germline V gene. The CDR3 contains 14 residues.

The chain links TRBV28 to TRBJ1-6; D gene unclear. Germline CDR1 MDHEN, CDR2 SYDVKM. The V and J ends lost 11 bases and 0 bases respectively, with 11 bases between them. The CDR3 extends over 14 amino acids. CDR3 sequence (DNA): TGTGCCTCCGCACCGAGCTCCTATAATTCACCCCTCCACTTT. Residues: CASAPSSYNSPLHF.

This clone occurred a few times. The rearrangement joins TRBV11-2 to TRBJ1-2; D is uncertain. The CDR3 is made up of 12 amino acids. The V end was cut by 5 bases, the J end by 6 bases, with 10 bases between. The germline CDR1 and CDR2 sequences are SGHAT and FQNNGV. The CDR3 DNA reads TGTGCCAGCAGCCTCGGGCGGGATGGCTACACCTTC. Translating it yields CASSLGRDGYTF.

This sequence joins TRBV28 and TRBJ2-7; 9 nucleotides line up with TRBD1. V shed 8 bases and J 3 bases; nucleotides not matched to a gene: 5. The CDR3 covers 13 residues. Per germline, CDR1 MDHEN and CDR2 SYDVKM. This chain's CDR3 is CASGPGQGYEQYF. The CDR3 nucleotides are TGTGCCAGCGGCCCGGGACAGGGCTACGAGCAGTACTTC.

CDR3 loop: CASDSGQAYEQYF. DNA for the CDR3: TGTGCCAGCGACAGCGGGCAAGCATACGAGCAGTACTTC. The rearrangement links TRBV18 to TRBJ2-7; a possible D gene is TRBD2 (6 bases). The CDR3 covers 13 residues. Between the trimmed V and J ends, which lost 8 bases and 4 bases, there was a span of 15 bases. CDR1 is KGHSH and CDR2 is LQKENI in the germline V gene.

The rearrangement joins TRBV5-4 to TRBJ2-1; TRBD2 agrees at 8 bases. CDR1 is SGHNT and CDR2 is YYREEE in the germline V gene (reference sequence). The CDR3 runs to 13 residues. Germline trimming cut 7 bases from V and 3 bases from J; bases unmatched to any gene: 3. Here the CDR3 DNA reads TGTGCCAGCGGCGGGGGGCACTACAATGAGCAGTTCTTC. This encodes CASGGGHYNEQFF.

This chain connects TRBV29-1 to TRBJ1-5, with TRBD1 identical over 7 bases. V was pared by 4 bases and J by 5 bases, with 5 bases of the junction left unmatched. The CDR3 sequence is 13 residues long. The germline V gene encodes CDR1 SQVTM and CDR2 ANQGSEA. This CDR3 is CSVVDRADQPQHF. The CDR3 nucleotides are TGCAGCGTTGTAGACAGGGCAGATCAGCCCCAGCATTTT.

This clone was detected a few times. This chain uses TRBV11-2 with TRBJ1-5; D may be TRBD1 (5 bases). Trimming left V 2 bases short and J 0 bases short, with 14 bases between. The germline V gene has CDR1 SGHAT and CDR2 FQNNGV. The CDR3 sequence is 17 residues long. CDR3 nucleotide sequence: TGTGCCAGCAGCTTAAACAGGATGACCAATAGCAATCAGCCCCAGCATTTT. The encoded protein is CASSLNRMTNSNQPQHF.

The genes are TRBV4-3 and TRBJ2-7; 8 bases align to TRBD2. CDR3 length: 14 amino acids. CDR1 and CDR2 (germline): LGHNA, YSLEER. V lost 2 bases, J lost 7 bases, and 7 bases stayed unmatched. The CDR3 DNA reads as TGCGCCAGCAGCCAATCCAGCGGGGGAACTGAGCAGTACTTC. This codes for CASSQSSGGTEQYF.

The table lists this clone with a count of one. Here the CDR3 reads CASSFPGGRSYEQYF. The CDR3 nucleotides read TGTGCCAGCAGCTTTCCCGGCGGCCGCTCCTACGAGCAGTACTTC. This chain links TRBV7-2 with TRBJ2-7; no definite D call. Germline V gives CDR1 SGHTA, CDR2 FQGNSA. The ends were cut back, 3 bases at V and 0 bases at J, with 12 bases in the middle. The CDR3 loop spans 15 amino acids.

The rearrangement uses TRBV23-1 and TRBJ2-5; D uncertain. TRBV23-1 is reported as an ORF; its role is uncertain. V was pared by 7 bases and J by 3 bases, with 15 bases between. This CDR3 is 14 amino acids long. The CDR3 DNA reads as TGCGCCAGCAAACCACTCGAGGTGAAAGAGACCCAGTACTTC. Its protein product is CASKPLEVKETQYF.

V usage is TRBV14 and J usage is TRBJ2-2, with a possible D match to TRBD1 (6 bases). Between the trimmed V and J ends, which lost 1 base and 2 bases, there was a span of 8 bases. The CDR3 runs 15 residues. Germline V CDR1 and CDR2: SGHDN, FVKESK. CDR3 sequence: CASSQAQGNTGELFF. CDR3 bases: TGTGCCAGCAGCCAAGCACAGGGTAACACCGGGGAGCTGTTTTTT.

The V gene is TRBV27, the J gene TRBJ2-3; D ambiguous. Per germline, CDR1 MNHEY and CDR2 SMNVEV (reference sequence). The CDR3 extends over 13 amino acids. With 4 bases removed from V and 1 base from J, the gap between germline ends came to 6 bases. This CDR3 is CASSYYRTDTQYF. DNA of the CDR3: TGTGCCAGCAGTTATTACCGCACAGATACGCAGTATTTT.

The table lists this clone with a few counts. The V and J genes are TRBV29-1 and TRBJ2-7; D is undetermined. This CDR3 is built from 12 residues. The germline CDR1 and CDR2 sequences are SQVTM and ANQGSEA. The V gene lost 4 bases and the J gene lost 2 bases, with 9 bases spanning the gap. CDR3 nucleotides: TGCAGCGTTGTGTCAGGAGCCTACGAGCAGTACTTC. This codes for CSVVSGAYEQYF.

This clone was observed a handful of times. This CDR3 is CASSASAWTGGESPLHF. The DNA for the CDR3 is TGTGCCAGCAGTGCCTCGGCTTGGACAGGGGGAGAATCACCCCTCCACTTT. This chain links TRBV6-1 with TRBJ1-6; 10 bases are shared with TRBD1. Germline-derived CDR1 and CDR2 are MNHNS and SASEGT. The V and J ends lost 4 bases and 10 bases, in that order; junction bases with no gene match: 13. The CDR3 loop spans 17 amino acids.

V gene TRBV5-6 combines with J gene TRBJ1-5; 8 bases fit TRBD1. The CDR3 totals 17 residues. CDR1 is SGHDT, CDR2 YYEEEE, per germline. The V and J ends lost 2 bases and 0 bases, in that order; junction bases with no gene match: 7. CDR3 sequence: CASSFQGALYSNQPQHF. The CDR3 nucleotides are TGTGCCAGCAGCTTCCAGGGGGCTCTGTATAGCAATCAGCCCCAGCATTTT.

The chain employs TRBV27 and TRBJ1-6, with D maybe TRBD1 (6 bases). The CDR3 consists of 14 residues. The V end was cut by 6 bases, the J end by 14 bases, with 20 bases between. Germline assignment: CDR1 MNHEY and CDR2 SMNVEV (reference sequence). The CDR3, as DNA: TGTGCCAGCAGATCCCTCGGGGGGCTCGAGGCCCTCCACTTT. This sequence encodes CASRSLGGLEALHF.

The rearrangement links TRBV10-3 to TRBJ1-5; D call uncertain. V was clipped by 3 bases and J by 6 bases, with 15 bases between them. This CDR3 spans 15 amino acids. From germline, CDR1 is ENHRY and CDR2 SYGVKD. The CDR3 region is CAISDMREGSQPQHF. The CDR3 nucleotides are TGTGCCATCAGTGATATGAGGGAGGGAAGTCAGCCCCAGCATTTT.

The V gene is TRBV25-1, the J gene TRBJ2-2, with D possibly TRBD1 on 6 matching bases. Trimming removed 8 bases from V and 3 bases from J, with 13 bases in between. Germline lookup yields CDR1 MGHDK and CDR2 SYGVNS. This CDR3 is built from 14 residues. The chain's CDR3 is CASSSPGDTGELFF. CDR3 DNA: TGTGCCAGCTCCAGTCCAGGGGACACCGGGGAGCTGTTTTTT.

This rearrangement joins TRBV27 to TRBJ2-5; 8 bases are a match to TRBD1. V was clipped by 5 bases and J by 3 bases; unmatched bases: 2. CDR1 MNHEY and CDR2 SMNVEV come from the germline V gene (reference sequence). The CDR3 length is 13 residues. In DNA, the CDR3 is TGTGCCAGCAGTCAGGACAGGGAAGAGACCCAGTACTTC. It translates to CASSQDREETQYF.

As to this clone: The sample has other DNA sequences that encode this CDR3 too. V usage is TRBV5-1 and J usage is TRBJ2-1, with 9 bases matching TRBD2. The germline V gene has CDR1 SGHRS and CDR2 YFSETQ. V shed 3 bases and J 4 bases; nucleotides not matched to a gene: 5. The CDR3 contains 15 residues. CDR3 nucleotide sequence: TGCGCCAGCAGCTCCAGCGGGGGGACTTACAATGAGCAGTTCTTC. Translated, it gives CASSSSGGTYNEQFF.

This clone came up a few times. The CDR3 spells CASSSSGGSGANVLTF. The CDR3, as DNA: TGCGCCAGCAGCTCCTCTGGGGGCTCCGGGGCCAACGTCCTGACTTTC. This rearrangement joins TRBV5-1 to TRBJ2-6; TRBD1 is a possible D gene (6 bases). V was clipped by 3 bases and J by 4 bases, with 14 bases between them. The length of the CDR3 is 16 residues. Germline-derived CDR1 and CDR2 are SGHRS and YFSETQ.

The chain has TRBV2 and TRBJ2-3; 7 nucleotides align to TRBD2. V was clipped by 4 bases and J by 3 bases; unmatched bases: 7. Per germline, CDR1 SNHLY and CDR2 FYNNEI. CDR3 length equals 15 residues. The DNA for the CDR3 is TGTGCCAGCAGTGCAGGGTGGCGGGGGACAGATACGCAGTATTTT. It translates to CASSAGWRGTDTQYF.

Details on this clone: Mismatch with germline at one junction end may stem from a read error. The J gene is TRBJ1-2, the V gene TRBV30, with D possibly being TRBD1 (6 bases). Germline lookup yields CDR1 GTSNPN and CDR2 SVGIG (reference sequence). There are 12 residues in the CDR3. CDR3: CAWNQGTGGQAF. Written as DNA, the CDR3 is TGTGCCTGGAATCAGGGAACTGGGGGCCAGGCCTTC.

The CDR3, as DNA: TGTGCCAGCAGTTTATCGGGGACTAGCGGTCGTATCTCCTACAATGAGCAGTTCTTC. Translated, it gives CASSLSGTSGRISYNEQFF. The V gene is TRBV27, the J gene TRBJ2-1; 11 nucleotides agree with TRBD2. Germline V gene sequence: CDR1 MNHEY, CDR2 SMNVEV (reference sequence). V gave up 0 bases and J gave up 0 bases; unmatched junction bases: 7. The CDR3 totals 19 residues.